Following are 20 T cell receptor beta chains from one sample sequenced in a study of blood T cell repertoires in COVID-19. Measured with immunoSEQ multiplex PCR; TCRdb has only the in-frame clones, and not every one. This table holds roughly 180,000 clones, approximately 80% found once. Sequenced input: PBMCs or T cells enriched from blood (not recorded which). The receptors stem from a man aged 45-65 years who had recovered from COVID-19.

The chain couples TRBV28 to TRBJ2-3; 7 nucleotides align to TRBD2. The CDR3 spans 16 residues. The V and J ends lost 4 bases and 4 bases, in that order; junction bases with no gene match: 11. Germline V CDR1 and CDR2: MDHEN, SYDVKM. Here the CDR3 reads CASSSPRAGRADTQYF. In DNA form, the CDR3 reads TGTGCCAGCAGTTCCCCGCGAGCGGGGCGGGCAGATACGCAGTATTTT.

This rearrangement joins TRBV28 to TRBJ2-7; D may be TRBD1 (6 bases). The germline gives CDR1 MDHEN, CDR2 SYDVKM. The CDR3 is made up of 14 amino acids. V was pared by 5 bases and J by 5 bases, with 16 bases between. The CDR3, as DNA: TGTGCCAGCAGTCTACAGGGAATCAACGACGAGCAGTACTTC. Its protein is CASSLQGINDEQYF.

This chain uses TRBV6-5 with TRBJ1-6; D remains unclear. The V gene's germline CDR1 is MNHEY and CDR2 SVGAGI. The CDR3 loop spans 15 amino acids. V lost 0 bases and J 16 bases, leaving 19 bases between the germline ends. The CDR3 sequence: CASSYSRTGIVGLHF. CDR3 DNA: TGTGCCAGCAGTTACTCGAGAACTGGCATCGTCGGGCTCCACTTT.

The chain's CDR3 is CAWSVRGQGQIYEQYF. The CDR3 DNA is TGTGCCTGGAGTGTACGGGGACAGGGGCAAATCTACGAGCAGTACTTC. The V call is TRBV30, the J call TRBJ2-7, with 10 positions matching TRBD1. V gave up 0 bases and J gave up 3 bases; unmatched junction bases: 8. This CDR3 spans 16 amino acids. Germline V gene lookup returns CDR1 GTSNPN and CDR2 SVGIG (reference sequence).

CDR3 in DNA: TGTGCCAGCAGTGCCCAACTAGCGGGAAGCACAGATACGCAGTATTTT. Its protein product is CASSAQLAGSTDTQYF. The chain couples TRBV28 to TRBJ2-3; 10 positions agree with TRBD2. The CDR3 totals 16 residues. V dropped 5 bases and J dropped 0; count of bases not matched to a gene: 5. The germline V gene encodes CDR1 MDHEN and CDR2 SYDVKM.

V is TRBV4-1 and J is TRBJ2-3; 10 bases match TRBD2. From germline, CDR1 is MGHRA and CDR2 YSYEKL. V shed 0 bases and J 4 bases; nucleotides not matched to a gene: 13. The CDR3 is 19 amino acids. DNA for the CDR3: TGCGCCAGCAGCCAAGAGCGTTGGGCTAGCGGGAGTAGCCCAGATACGCAGTATTTT. Protein sequence: CASSQERWASGSSPDTQYF.

This clone was observed once. The chain is built from TRBV7-2 and TRBJ2-3; no clear D. The germline CDR1 and CDR2 sequences are SGHTA and FQGNSA. The CDR3 is made up of 12 amino acids. V gave up 1 base and J gave up 6 bases, with 5 bases separating them. Here the CDR3 DNA reads TGTGCCAGCAGCTTAGGAGCGGATACGCAGTATTTT. Protein product: CASSLGADTQYF.

The chain is built from TRBV2 and TRBJ1-4; 8 bases are shared with TRBD1. V lost 3 bases and J lost 0; bases outside the gene matches: 6. Looked up from germline, CDR1 is SNHLY and CDR2 is FYNNEI. The CDR3 is made up of 17 amino acids. The CDR3 sequence is CASSDSQGATTNEKLFF. The CDR3 DNA reads as TGTGCCAGCAGTGATAGTCAGGGGGCGACAACTAATGAAAAACTGTTTTTT.

The rearrangement uses TRBV7-3 and TRBJ2-1, with TRBD2 identical over 11 bases. The V and J ends lost 5 bases and 9 bases, in that order; junction bases with no gene match: 3. From germline, CDR1 is SGHTA and CDR2 FQGTGA. The CDR3 loop spans 13 amino acids. The CDR3 spells CASSPGLAGEQFF. As DNA, the CDR3 is TGTGCCAGCAGCCCCGGACTAGCGGGTGAGCAGTTCTTC.

Only one count was recorded for this clone. The V call is TRBV19, the J call TRBJ2-7; D might be TRBD1 (5 bases). The V and J ends lost 5 bases and 4 bases respectively, with 15 bases between them. The CDR3 extends over 14 amino acids. Germline CDR1 reads LNHDA; CDR2 reads SQIVND (reference sequence). This CDR3 reads CASSLGRAEYEQYF. CDR3 DNA sequence: TGTGCCAGTAGTCTCGGCAGGGCGGAGTACGAGCAGTACTTC.

This clone showed up just once. J is TRBJ1-1 and V is TRBV7-9, with TRBD1 as a possible D gene (6 bases). V lost 4 bases and J lost 4, with 13 bases in between. Germline lookup yields CDR1 SEHNR and CDR2 FQNEAQ (reference sequence). This CDR3 comprises 14 residues. CDR3 bases: TGTGCCAGCAGCTCGACCTTAGGGGGCACTGAAGCTTTCTTT. This sequence encodes CASSSTLGGTEAFF.

This clone was seen only once. The V and J genes are TRBV5-1 and TRBJ1-6, with D uncertain. The V gene's germline CDR1 is SGHRS and CDR2 YFSETQ. V was shortened by 0 bases and J by 9 bases, with 19 bases between the two germline ends. The CDR3 length is 17 residues. The CDR3: CASSLVVTVDSISPLHF. The CDR3 DNA is TGCGCCAGCAGCTTGGTTGTAACGGTTGATTCCATTTCACCCCTCCACTTT.

This chain connects TRBV19 to TRBJ1-6; 8 bases map to TRBD1. Trimming at V came to 9 bases and at J to 10 bases, leaving 5 bases not matched to a gene. The CDR3 has 12 residues. From germline, CDR1 is LNHDA and CDR2 SQIVND (reference sequence). DNA of the CDR3: TGTGCCAGCGGACAGGGTAACTCACCCCTCCACTTT. This translates into CASGQGNSPLHF.

This clone was detected only once. This sequence joins TRBV7-3 and TRBJ2-3; 15 bases agree with TRBD2. The CDR3 runs 17 residues. V trimming: 1 base; J trimming: 4 bases; junction bases outside the gene matches: 3. Per germline, CDR1 SGHTA and CDR2 FQGTGA. The CDR3 bases are TGTGCCAGCAGCTTAAAGGGACTAGCGGGGGGCTCAGATACGCAGTATTTT. This translates into CASSLKGLAGGSDTQYF.

The chain couples TRBV12-3 or TRBV12-4 to TRBJ1-2; D is undetermined. The CDR3 runs 12 residues. Deletions cut 1 base from V and 8 bases from J, with 8 bases between. In DNA form, the CDR3 reads TGTGCCAGCAGTTTAGGTCCCCGGGGCTACACCTTC. This codes for CASSLGPRGYTF.

The rearrangement uses TRBV5-5 and TRBJ1-1; 7 nucleotides match TRBD1. Per the germline V gene, CDR1 is SGHKS and CDR2 is YYEKEE (reference sequence). The CDR3 extends over 13 amino acids. The V and J ends lost 0 bases and 8 bases, in that order; junction bases with no gene match: 4. This CDR3 reads CASSLGPDREAFF. In DNA, the CDR3 is TGTGCCAGCAGCTTGGGCCCGGACAGGGAAGCTTTCTTT. Full variable domain (missing parts from reference TRBV5-5 and TRBJ1-1): DAGVTQSPTHLIKTRGQQVTLRCSPISGHKSVSWYQQVLGQGPQFIFQYYEKEERGRGNFPDRFSARQFPNYSSELNVNALLLGDSALYLCASSLGPDREAFFGQGTRLTVV.

The chain carries TRBV5-4 and TRBJ1-4; D not resolved. V was shortened by 2 bases and J by 4 bases, with 3 bases between the two germline ends. This CDR3 is built from 12 residues. Germline lookup yields CDR1 SGHNT and CDR2 YYREEE (reference sequence). CDR3 nucleotides: TGTGCCAGCAGCTTCGTTAATGAAAAACTGTTTTTT. Translating it yields CASSFVNEKLFF.

V gene TRBV9 combines with J gene TRBJ2-7, with D perhaps matching TRBD2 (5 bases). V lost 4 bases and J lost 7, with 15 bases in between. The CDR3 sequence is 13 residues long. Germline assignment: CDR1 SGDLS and CDR2 YYNGEE. CDR3 nucleotides: TGTGCCAGCAGCCTGGACGGGGTACGGGAGCAGTACTTC. This codes for CASSLDGVREQYF. Combining the CDR3 with reference TRBV9 and TRBJ2-7 gives the whole variable domain DSGVTQTPKHLITATGQRVTLRCSPRSGDLSVYWYQQSLDQGLQFLIQYYNGEERAKGNILERFSAQQFPDLHSELNLSSLELGDSALYFCASSLDGVREQYFGPGTRLTVT.

The chain couples TRBV5-8 to TRBJ1-3, with no clear D. CDR3 length: 15 residues. Looked up from germline, CDR1 is SGHTS and CDR2 is YDEGEE. Trimming took off 0 bases at V and 0 bases at J, with 7 bases between the two ends. In DNA form, the CDR3 reads TGTGCCAGCAGCTTGGAACAGACCTCTGGAAACACCATATATTTT. Encoded protein: CASSLEQTSGNTIYF.

The J gene is TRBJ2-7, the V gene TRBV5-5; no definite D call. With 1 base removed from V and 0 bases from J, the gap between germline ends came to 14 bases. Germline V gene data show CDR1 as SGHKS and CDR2 as YYEKEE (reference sequence). This CDR3 is built from 16 residues. The DNA of the CDR3 is TGTGCCAGCAGCTTGACGGAAGGCAGAGGCTCCTACGAGCAGTACTTC. Amino acids: CASSLTEGRGSYEQYF.